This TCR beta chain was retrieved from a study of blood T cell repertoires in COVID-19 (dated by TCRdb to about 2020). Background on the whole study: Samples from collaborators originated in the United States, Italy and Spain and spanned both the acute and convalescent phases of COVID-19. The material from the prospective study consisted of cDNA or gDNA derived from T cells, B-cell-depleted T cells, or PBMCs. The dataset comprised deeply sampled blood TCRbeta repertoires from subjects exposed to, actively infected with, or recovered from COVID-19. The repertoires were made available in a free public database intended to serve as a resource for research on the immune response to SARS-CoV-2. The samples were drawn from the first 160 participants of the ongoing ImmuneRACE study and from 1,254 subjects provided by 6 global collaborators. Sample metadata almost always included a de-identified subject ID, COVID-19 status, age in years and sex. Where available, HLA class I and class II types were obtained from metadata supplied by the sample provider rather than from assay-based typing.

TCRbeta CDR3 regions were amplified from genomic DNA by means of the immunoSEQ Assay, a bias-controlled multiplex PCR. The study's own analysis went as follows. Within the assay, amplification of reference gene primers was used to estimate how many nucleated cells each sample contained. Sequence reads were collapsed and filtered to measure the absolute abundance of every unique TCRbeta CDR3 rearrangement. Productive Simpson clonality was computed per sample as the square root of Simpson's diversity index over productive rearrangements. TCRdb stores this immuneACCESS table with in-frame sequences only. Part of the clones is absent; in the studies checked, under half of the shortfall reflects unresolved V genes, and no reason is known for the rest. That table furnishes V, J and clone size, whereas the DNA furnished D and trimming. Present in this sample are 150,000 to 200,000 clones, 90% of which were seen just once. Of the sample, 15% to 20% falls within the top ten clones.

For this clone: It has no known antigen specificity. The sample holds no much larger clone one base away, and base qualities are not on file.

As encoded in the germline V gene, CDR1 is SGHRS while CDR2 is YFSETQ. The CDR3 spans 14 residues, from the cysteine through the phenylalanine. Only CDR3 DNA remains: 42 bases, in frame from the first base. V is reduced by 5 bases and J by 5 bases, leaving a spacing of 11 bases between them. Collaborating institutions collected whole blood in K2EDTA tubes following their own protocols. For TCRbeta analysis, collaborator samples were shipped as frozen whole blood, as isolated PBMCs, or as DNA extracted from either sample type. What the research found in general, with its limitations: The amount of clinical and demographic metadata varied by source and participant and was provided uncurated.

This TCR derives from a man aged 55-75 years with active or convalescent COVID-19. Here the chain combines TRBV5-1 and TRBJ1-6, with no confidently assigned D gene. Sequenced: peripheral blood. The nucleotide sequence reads TGCGCCAGCAGTCCAGGCGACAATAATTCACCCCTCCACTTT. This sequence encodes CASSPGDNNSPLHF.